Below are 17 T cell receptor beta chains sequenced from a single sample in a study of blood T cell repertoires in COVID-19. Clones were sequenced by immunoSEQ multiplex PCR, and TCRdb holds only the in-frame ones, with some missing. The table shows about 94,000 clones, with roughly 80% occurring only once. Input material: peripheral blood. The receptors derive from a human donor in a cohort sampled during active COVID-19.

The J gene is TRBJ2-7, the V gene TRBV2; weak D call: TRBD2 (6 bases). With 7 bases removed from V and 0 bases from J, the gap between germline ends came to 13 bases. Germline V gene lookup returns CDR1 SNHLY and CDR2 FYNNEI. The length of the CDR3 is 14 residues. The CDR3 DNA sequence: TGTGCCAGCACTCTCGGGGGAGTCTCCTACGAGCAGTACTTC. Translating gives CASTLGGVSYEQYF.

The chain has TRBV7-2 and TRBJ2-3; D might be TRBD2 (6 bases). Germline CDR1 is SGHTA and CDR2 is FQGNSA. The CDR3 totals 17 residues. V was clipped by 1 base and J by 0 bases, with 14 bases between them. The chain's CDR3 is CASSLESGGYSTDTQYF. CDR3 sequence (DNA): TGTGCCAGCAGCTTAGAGTCTGGAGGGTATAGCACAGATACGCAGTATTTT.

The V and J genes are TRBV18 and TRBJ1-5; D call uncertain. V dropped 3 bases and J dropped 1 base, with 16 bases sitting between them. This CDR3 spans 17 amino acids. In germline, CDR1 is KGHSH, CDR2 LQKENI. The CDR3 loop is CASSPSGPGGSNQPQHF. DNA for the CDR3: TGTGCCAGCTCACCCTCAGGCCCCGGCGGGAGCAATCAGCCCCAGCATTTT.

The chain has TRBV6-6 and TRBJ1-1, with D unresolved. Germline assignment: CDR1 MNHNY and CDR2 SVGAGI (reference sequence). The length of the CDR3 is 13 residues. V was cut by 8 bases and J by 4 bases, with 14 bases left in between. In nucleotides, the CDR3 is TGTGCCAGCCTTCCCGGGAGGAGCACTGAAGCTTTCTTT. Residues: CASLPGRSTEAFF.

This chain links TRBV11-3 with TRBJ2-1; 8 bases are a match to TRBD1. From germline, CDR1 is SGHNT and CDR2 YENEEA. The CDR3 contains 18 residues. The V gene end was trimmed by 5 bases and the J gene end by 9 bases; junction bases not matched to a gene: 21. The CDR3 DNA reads TGTGCCAGCAGCCGAGGGAGGTTGGGGACAGGTCCTTTCGGTGAGCAGTTCTTC. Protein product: CASSRGRLGTGPFGEQFF. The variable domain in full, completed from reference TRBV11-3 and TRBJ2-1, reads EAGVVQSPRYKIIEKKQPVAFWCNPISGHNTLYWYLQNLGQGPELLIRYENEEAVDDSQLPKDRFSAERLKGVDSTLKIQPAELGDSAVYLCASSRGRLGTGPFGEQFFGPGTRLTVL.

The CDR3: CASSLRSGLVTDTQYF. CDR3 bases: TGTGCCAGCAGCTTACGTTCGGGACTAGTCACAGATACGCAGTATTTT. The chain joins TRBV7-9 to TRBJ2-3; 8 bases line up with TRBD2. The V gene's germline CDR1 is SEHNR and CDR2 FQNEAQ (reference sequence). CDR3 length: 16 amino acids. V shed 2 bases, J shed 2 bases, and the junction held 6 bases outside the gene matches.

Here the CDR3 reads CASSLEGAGYTF. The CDR3 DNA reads as TGTGCCAGCAGCTTAGAAGGGGCTGGCTACACCTTC. The genes are TRBV7-2 and TRBJ1-2; the D gene is possibly TRBD1 (5 bases). The CDR3 loop spans 12 amino acids. Per germline, CDR1 SGHTA and CDR2 FQGNSA. V was shortened by 1 base and J by 7 bases, with 7 bases between the two germline ends. The full variable domain, its missing parts supplied by reference TRBV7-2 and TRBJ1-2, is GAGVSQSPSNKVTEKGKDVELRCDPISGHTALYWYRQSLGQGLEFLIYFQGNSAPDKSGLPSDRFSAERTGGSVSTLTIQRTQQEDSAVYLCASSLEGAGYTFGSGTRLTVV.

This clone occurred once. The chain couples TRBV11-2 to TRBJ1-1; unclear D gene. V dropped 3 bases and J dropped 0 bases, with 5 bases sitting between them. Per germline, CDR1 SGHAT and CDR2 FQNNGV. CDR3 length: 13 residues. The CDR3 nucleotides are TGTGCCAGCAGCTTTCAAATGAACACTGAAGCTTTCTTT. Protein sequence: CASSFQMNTEAFF.

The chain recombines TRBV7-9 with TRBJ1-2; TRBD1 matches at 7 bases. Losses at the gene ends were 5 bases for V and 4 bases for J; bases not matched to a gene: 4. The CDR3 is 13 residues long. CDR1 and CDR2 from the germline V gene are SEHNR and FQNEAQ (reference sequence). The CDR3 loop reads CASSLGQTYGYTF. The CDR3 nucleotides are TGTGCCAGCAGCCTGGGACAGACCTATGGCTACACCTTC.

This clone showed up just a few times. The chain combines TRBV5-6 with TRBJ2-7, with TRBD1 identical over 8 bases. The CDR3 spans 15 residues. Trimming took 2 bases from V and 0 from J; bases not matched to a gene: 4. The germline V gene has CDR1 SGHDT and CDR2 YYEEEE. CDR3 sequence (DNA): TGTGCCAGCAGCTTCAGGACAGGGAGCTCCTACGAGCAGTACTTC. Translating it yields CASSFRTGSSYEQYF.

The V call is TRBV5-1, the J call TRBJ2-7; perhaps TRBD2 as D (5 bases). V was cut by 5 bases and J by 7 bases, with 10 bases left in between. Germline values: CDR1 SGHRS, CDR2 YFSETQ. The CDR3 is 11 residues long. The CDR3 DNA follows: TGCGCCAGCAGTAACTCGGGGGAGCAGTACTTC. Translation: CASSNSGEQYF.

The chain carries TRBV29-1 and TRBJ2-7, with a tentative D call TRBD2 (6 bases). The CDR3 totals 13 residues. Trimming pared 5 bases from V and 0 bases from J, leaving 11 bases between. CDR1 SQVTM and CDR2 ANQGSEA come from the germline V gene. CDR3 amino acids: CSVRGRDSYEQYF. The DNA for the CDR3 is TGCAGCGTTCGTGGGCGGGACTCCTACGAGCAGTACTTC.

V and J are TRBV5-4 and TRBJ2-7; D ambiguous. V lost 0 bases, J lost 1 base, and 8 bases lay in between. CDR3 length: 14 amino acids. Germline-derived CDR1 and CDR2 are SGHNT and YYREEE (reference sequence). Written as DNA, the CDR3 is TGTGCCAGCAGCTTGGCACAACAGTCCTACGAGCAGTACTTC. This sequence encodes CASSLAQQSYEQYF.

The CDR3 here is CASRPGNGANVLTF. The CDR3 DNA reads as TGTGCCAGCAGGCCAGGGAACGGGGCCAACGTCCTGACTTTC. The V call is TRBV28, the J call TRBJ2-6, with D possibly matching TRBD1 (5 bases). The germline V and J ends were trimmed by 6 bases and 4 bases, with 10 bases remaining between them. Per the germline V gene, CDR1 is MDHEN and CDR2 is SYDVKM. The CDR3 runs to 14 residues.

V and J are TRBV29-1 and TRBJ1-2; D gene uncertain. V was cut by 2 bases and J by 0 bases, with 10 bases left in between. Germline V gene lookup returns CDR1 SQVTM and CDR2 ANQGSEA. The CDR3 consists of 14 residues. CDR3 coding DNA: TGCAGCGTTGAACGGGGTACCTCTAACTATGGCTACACCTTC. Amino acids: CSVERGTSNYGYTF.

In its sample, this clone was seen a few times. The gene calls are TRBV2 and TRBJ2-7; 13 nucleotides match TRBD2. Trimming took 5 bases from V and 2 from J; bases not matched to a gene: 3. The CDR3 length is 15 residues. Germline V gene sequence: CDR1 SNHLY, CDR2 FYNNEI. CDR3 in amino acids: CASSWTSGSAYEQYF. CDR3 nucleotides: TGTGCCAGCAGTTGGACTAGCGGGAGTGCCTACGAGCAGTACTTC.

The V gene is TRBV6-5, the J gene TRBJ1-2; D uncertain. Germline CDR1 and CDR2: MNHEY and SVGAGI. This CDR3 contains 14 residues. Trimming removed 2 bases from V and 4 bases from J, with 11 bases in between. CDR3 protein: CASSYSQVVYGYTF. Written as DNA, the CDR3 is TGTGCCAGCAGTTACAGTCAGGTAGTCTATGGCTACACCTTC.